This TCR beta chain was recorded in a study of blood T cells in healthy people across ages. Sample-barcoded 5' priming and a J-beta primer mix drove a second PCR of about 7 to 12 cycles. MiXCR, applied by TCRdb to the 5' RACE reads, yields one record per CDR3 protein. Among 1.5 million to 2 million distinct CDR3 sequences listed, over 25% were seen once. This clonotype came up many times. The specimen was blood. The sequence was obtained from a woman aged 25 to 45 in good health.

CDR3 protein: CASRASPGQMSGTSSYEQYF. Here the CDR3 DNA reads TGTGCCAGCAGAGCTTCCCCGGGACAGATGTCCGGGACTAGCAGCTACGAGCAGTACTTC. The chain combines TRBV7-2 with TRBJ2-7; 9 bases are a match to TRBD2. This CDR3 comprises 20 residues. Per the germline V gene, CDR1 is SGHTA and CDR2 is FQGNSA. V gave up 6 bases and J gave up 3 bases; unmatched junction bases: 24. Complete variable domain (other parts from reference TRBV7-2 and TRBJ2-7): GAGVSQSPSNKVTEKGKDVELRCDPISGHTALYWYRQSLGQGLEFLIYFQGNSAPDKSGLPSDRFSAERTGGSVSTLTIQRTQQEDSAVYLCASRASPGQMSGTSSYEQYFGPGTRLTVT.